These T cell receptor beta chains were read from a single sample in a study of shared clonotypes between healthy human individuals. Repertoires were generated with immunoSEQ multiplex PCR, while TCRdb's copy carries only in-frame clones and drops some. The table lists around 450,000 clones, roughly 77% of them singletons. Sequenced input: PBMCs. The receptor set was obtained from a woman in her thirties or forties in good health. Some clones in this sample may be carry-over from other donors' samples. Both conserved end residues are part of each CDR3. D genes are given only for firm matches. The size of a clone is reported for some rows only, either as once, few or many, or as a class for expanded clones.

D gene	V gene	J gene	clone size	CDR3 protein	CDR3 DNA
-	TRBV11-3	TRBJ2-2	-	CASSHGWPGELFF	TGTGCCAGCAGCCACGGGTGGCCCGGGGAGCTGTTTTTT
-	TRBV2	TRBJ1-1	few	CASGRGEAFF	TGTGCCAGCGGGAGGGGAGAAGCTTTCTTT
-	TRBV15	TRBJ2-5	-	CATSRPDRQGGQETQYF	TGTGCCACCAGCAGACCGGACAGGCAGGGGGGCCAAGAGACCCAGTACTTC
-	TRBV5-1	TRBJ2-3	-	CASSLEGQHTQYF	TGCGCCAGCAGCTTGGAGGGACAACATACGCAGTATTTT
TRBD1	TRBV7-2	TRBJ2-2	-	CASSLGQGAGELFF	TGTGCCAGCAGCTTAGGACAGGGTGCCGGGGAGCTGTTTTTT
TRBD2	TRBV7-8	TRBJ2-3	few	CASSGSGTSAQRTDTQYF	TGTGCCAGCAGCGGCTCCGGGACTAGCGCTCAACGCACAGATACGCAGTATTTT
-	TRBV5-1	TRBJ2-6	once	CASRTTVSGANVLTF	TGCGCCAGCAGAACTACAGTATCTGGGGCCAACGTCCTGACTTTC
TRBD1	TRBV28	TRBJ2-4	few	CASSWDRGKNIQYF	TGTGCCAGCAGTTGGGACAGGGGCAAAAACATTCAGTACTTC
-	TRBV2	TRBJ2-7	-	CASTGGKLGEQYF	TGTGCCAGCACGGGCGGGAAGCTCGGCGAGCAGTACTTC
TRBD1	TRBV2	TRBJ1-1	-	CASSGADRVNTEAFF	TGTGCCAGCAGTGGGGCTGACAGGGTGAACACTGAAGCTTTCTTT
-	TRBV28	TRBJ2-1	-	CASSFLLGVSYNEQFF	TGTGCCAGCAGCTTTCTTTTGGGGGTCTCCTACAATGAGCAGTTCTTC
TRBD2	TRBV7-9	TRBJ2-1	-	CASSPRTSLNEQFF	TGTGCCAGCAGCCCCCGGACTAGCCTGAATGAGCAGTTCTTC
-	TRBV5-1	TRBJ2-7	-	CASSVGTIYEQYF	TGCGCCAGCAGCGTCGGGACCATCTACGAGCAGTACTTC
-	TRBV18	TRBJ2-7	-	CASSPGVAPYEQYF	TGTGCCAGCTCACCGGGCGTAGCGCCATACGAGCAGTACTTC
-	TRBV10-3	TRBJ2-3	few	CAITGGSTDTQYF	TGTGCCATCACGGGCGGGAGCACAGATACGCAGTATTTT
TRBD2	TRBV7-3	TRBJ2-1	-	CASSLIPWRDYPPYNEQFF	TGTGCCAGCAGCTTAATCCCTTGGCGGGACTACCCACCCTACAATGAGCAGTTCTTC
-	TRBV19	TRBJ1-5	-	CASSIGDRRYQPQHF	TGTGCCAGTAGTATAGGAGACAGAAGGTATCAGCCCCAGCATTTT
-	TRBV28	TRBJ2-1	-	CASSPSGDGYNEQFF	TGTGCCAGCAGCCCGTCTGGGGACGGGTACAATGAGCAGTTCTTC
TRBD1	TRBV9	TRBJ2-7	-	CASSVRGQAAEQYF	TGTGCCAGCAGCGTACGGGGACAGGCCGCCGAGCAGTACTTC
-	TRBV11-1	TRBJ1-2	once	CASSPDSNYGYTF	TGTGCCAGCAGCCCGGACAGCAACTATGGCTACACCTTC
-	TRBV19	TRBJ2-7	-	CASSIDASRELFYEQYF	TGTGCCAGTAGTATAGATGCGTCCCGGGAATTATTCTACGAGCAGTACTTC
-	TRBV5-1	TRBJ1-6	-	CASSLRGSYNSPLHF	TGCGCCAGCAGCTTGCGGGGCTCCTATAATTCACCCCTCCACTTT
TRBD2	TRBV7-3	TRBJ2-3	-	CASSPRLAPDTQYF	TGTGCCAGCAGCCCCCGACTAGCGCCAGATACGCAGTATTTT
-	TRBV4-2	TRBJ2-1	-	CASSPTSNEQFF	TGTGCCAGCAGCCCGACTAGCAATGAGCAGTTCTTC
-	TRBV6-5	TRBJ2-5	many	CASSYDTGTDETQYF	TGTGCCAGCAGTTACGACACAGGGACCGATGAGACCCAGTACTTC
-	TRBV4-2	TRBJ2-6	once	CASSQDWHSGANVLTF	TGTGCCAGCAGCCAAGATTGGCACTCTGGGGCCAACGTCCTGACTTTC
-	TRBV2	TRBJ1-1	-	CASRTTLEGEAFF	TGTGCCAGCAGGACAACCCTCGAGGGTGAAGCTTTCTTT
TRBD2	TRBV9	TRBJ2-1	-	CASSVSWGGPYAEQFF	TGTGCCAGCAGCGTTTCTTGGGGAGGGCCCTACGCCGAGCAGTTCTTC
-	TRBV6-1	TRBJ1-3	-	CASGRGNTIYF	TGTGCCAGCGGCCGAGGAAACACCATATATTTT
TRBD1	TRBV6-1	TRBJ1-5	-	CASSSQGASNQPQHF	TGTGCCAGCAGTTCGCAGGGGGCGAGCAATCAGCCCCAGCATTTT
-	TRBV28	TRBJ2-3	many	CASSFRPRDTQYF	TGTGCCAGCAGTTTCCGGCCAAGAGATACGCAGTATTTT
-	TRBV7-9	TRBJ1-5	-	CASSRGGSNQPQHF	TGTGCCAGCAGCAGGGGGGGTAGCAATCAGCCCCAGCATTTT
TRBD2	TRBV18	TRBJ2-1	-	CASSTGLAETYNEQFF	TGTGCCAGCTCAACGGGACTAGCGGAGACCTACAATGAGCAGTTCTTC
-	TRBV19	TRBJ1-2	-	CASSIIGTYGYGYTF	TGTGCCAGTAGTATAATAGGGACATATGGCTATGGCTACACCTTC
-	TRBV7-9	TRBJ2-7	-	CASSSIYEQYF	TGTGCCAGCAGCTCTATATACGAGCAGTACTTC
TRBD2	TRBV7-9	TRBJ2-1	-	CASSLEGLIYNEQFF	TGTGCCAGCAGCTTAGAGGGACTAATCTACAATGAGCAGTTCTTC
TRBD2	TRBV5-1	TRBJ2-7	-	CASSLAGAEQYF	TGCGCCAGCAGCTTAGCGGGAGCCGAGCAGTACTTC
-	TRBV29-1	TRBJ2-7	-	CSVAVRGDAYEQYF	TGCAGCGTTGCGGTCAGGGGCGATGCCTACGAGCAGTACTTC
-	TRBV6-5	TRBJ2-2	-	CASMWGRDTGELFF	TGTGCCAGCATGTGGGGCAGGGACACCGGGGAGCTGTTTTTT
-	TRBV6-5	TRBJ1-1	-	CASSPRGSHTEAFF	TGTGCCAGCAGCCCTAGGGGCAGCCACACTGAAGCTTTCTTT
TRBD2	TRBV5-4	TRBJ2-7	-	CASSGLAGGNSYEQYF	TGTGCCAGCAGCGGACTAGCGGGAGGTAACTCCTACGAGCAGTACTTC
-	TRBV29-1	TRBJ2-2	-	CSVRDPTNTGELFF	TGCAGCGTTCGGGACCCCACGAACACCGGGGAGCTGTTTTTT
TRBD2	TRBV7-3	TRBJ2-1	-	CASSPSGDAYNEQFF	TGTGCCAGCAGCCCCAGCGGGGATGCCTACAATGAGCAGTTCTTC
-	TRBV29-1	TRBJ1-4	-	CSAMVGGNNEKLFF	TGCAGCGCCATGGTGGGAGGGAATAATGAAAAACTGTTTTTT
-	TRBV19	TRBJ2-7	-	CASSRGTVAYEQYF	TGTGCCAGTAGCCGGGGTACGGTGGCCTACGAGCAGTACTTC
-	TRBV4-2	TRBJ2-4	few	CASSQGRRAKNIQYF	TGTGCCAGCAGCCAAGGCAGACGGGCCAAAAACATTCAGTACTTC
-	TRBV6-5	TRBJ2-7	few	CASSSSPLRNEQYF	TGTGCCAGCAGTTCATCTCCTCTCAGGAACGAGCAGTACTTC
-	TRBV7-2	TRBJ1-5	once	CASSLLGQPQHF	TGTGCCAGCAGCTTGTTGGGTCAGCCCCAGCATTTT
TRBD2	TRBV11-2	TRBJ2-1	few	CASSLDRGSGRVNEQFF	TGTGCCAGCAGCTTAGATCGGGGTAGCGGGAGAGTAAATGAGCAGTTCTTC
-	TRBV15	TRBJ2-3	-	CATSRARGAPDTQYF	TGTGCCACCAGCAGGGCACGGGGGGCCCCAGATACGCAGTATTTT
TRBD2	TRBV10-1	TRBJ2-1	-	CASSISGTYNEQFF	TGCGCCAGCAGTATTAGCGGGACCTACAATGAGCAGTTCTTC
TRBD1	TRBV7-8	TRBJ1-2	-	CASSRGQGRSNYGYTF	TGTGCCAGCAGCCGGGGACAGGGCCGCTCTAACTATGGCTACACCTTC
-	TRBV28	TRBJ2-7	-	CATTGEVPYEQYF	TGTGCCACCACAGGGGAGGTCCCCTACGAGCAGTACTTC
-	TRBV6-1	TRBJ2-3	-	CASRDTGEGTDTQYF	TGTGCCAGCAGGGATACAGGGGAGGGCACAGATACGCAGTATTTT
-	TRBV30	TRBJ2-4	-	CAWSVRGGNIQYF	TGTGCCTGGAGTGTACGTGGGGGAAACATTCAGTACTTC
-	TRBV27	TRBJ2-6	-	CASSPNSGANVLTF	TGTGCCAGCAGTCCGAACTCTGGGGCCAACGTCCTGACTTTC
TRBD2	TRBV9	TRBJ2-1	-	CASSTTSGSLYNEQFF	TGTGCCAGCAGCACCACTAGCGGGAGCCTCTACAATGAGCAGTTCTTC
TRBD2	TRBV5-4	TRBJ2-7	-	CASSLLAGGSYEQYF	TGTGCCAGCAGCTTGTTAGCGGGAGGAAGCTACGAGCAGTACTTC
-	TRBV6-6	TRBJ2-3	-	CASSRTEHSTDTQYF	TGTGCCAGCTCCCGGACAGAGCATAGCACAGATACGCAGTATTTT